These 5 T cell receptor beta chains came from one sample sequenced in a study of T cell responses to AZD1222 COVID-19 vaccine. Only in-frame clones appear in the TCRdb table, and some are missing; sequencing was by immunoSEQ multiplex PCR. The sample holds about 140,000 clones; almost 95% are singletons and the top ten take about 3.7%. The sequences come from peripheral blood, collected 28 days after the second AZD1222 dose. Receptor source: an adult who received the AZD1222 COVID-19 vaccine.

This clone was counted only a few times. V usage is TRBV5-4 and J usage is TRBJ2-7; 11 positions agree with TRBD2. V lost 3 bases to trimming and J lost 2 bases; unmatched junction nucleotides: 10. Per the germline V gene, CDR1 is SGHNT and CDR2 is YYREEE (reference sequence). This CDR3 has 17 amino acids. As DNA, the CDR3 is TGTGCCAGCAGCTATGGTCCGGCGGGACTAGCGGCCTACGAGCAGTACTTC. This sequence encodes CASSYGPAGLAAYEQYF.

This clone came up once. The rearrangement joins TRBV19 to TRBJ2-5; 7 bases line up with TRBD2. This CDR3 is 14 amino acids long. V lost 3 bases and J lost 5; bases outside the gene matches: 6. In germline, CDR1 is LNHDA, CDR2 SQIVND (reference sequence). The CDR3 here is CASSIRGGQETQYF. The CDR3 DNA reads TGTGCCAGTAGTATTCGCGGGGGTCAGGAGACCCAGTACTTC. Looking up the rest from reference TRBV19 and TRBJ2-5 gives the full variable domain: DGGITQSPKYLFRKEGQNVTLSCEQNLNHDAMYWYRQDPGQGLRLIYYSQIVNDFQKGDIAEGYSVSREKKESFPLTVTSAQKNPTAFYLCASSIRGGQETQYFGPGTRLLVL.

The chain couples TRBV12-5 to TRBJ2-7; 11 bases are shared with TRBD2. The CDR3 loop spans 11 amino acids. Germline CDR1 reads LGHNT; CDR2 reads FRNRAP. V shed 6 bases, J shed 11 bases, and the junction held 3 bases outside the gene matches. The DNA for the CDR3 is TGTGCTAGTGGCCGGGGACTAGCGGAGTACTTC. This encodes CASGRGLAEYF.

The chain links TRBV6-5 to TRBJ2-1, with no clear D. This CDR3 spans 13 amino acids. CDR1 is MNHEY and CDR2 is SVGAGI in the germline V gene. V was shortened by 10 bases and J by 9 bases, with 19 bases between the two germline ends. The CDR3 nucleotides are TGTGCCACCAATCCCGGGTTCCTATCTGAGCAGTTCTTC. It translates to CATNPGFLSEQFF.

This clone came up a few times. The chain couples TRBV19 to TRBJ1-1, with D unclear. The V gene lost 6 bases and the J gene lost 2 bases, with 10 bases spanning the gap. Germline lookup yields CDR1 LNHDA and CDR2 SQIVND (reference sequence). The CDR3 sequence is 13 residues long. DNA for the CDR3: TGTGCCAGTAGGCCTGCAATCAACACTGAAGCTTTCTTT. Protein: CASRPAINTEAFF.